The present entry profiles one T cell receptor beta chain with its context. The target antigen is unknown. This is likely a read error, given that the CDR3 carries no conserved phenylalanine or tryptophan at its end. The DNA is omitted, as the CDR3 cannot be located on it reliably, and the CDR3 follows TCRdb's listing. The sample originates from a study of cytomegalovirus exposure and HLA in healthy donors. Regarding the study as a whole: Reports indicate that TCR beta sequences accurately predicted the HLA-A and HLA-B alleles of most subjects. Overall, 164 TCR beta chains were annotated as cytomegalovirus-associated. In a later analysis, at a false discovery rate of 0.05, about 15,000 TCR beta sequences were associated with HLA alleles.

A total of 9 residues make up the CDR3, ends included. Germline V gene lookup returns CDR1 DFQATT and CDR2 SNEGSKA (reference sequence). A multiplex PCR was run with 60 Vbeta primers and 13 Jbeta primers. The protocol was immunoSEQ multiplex PCR, while the TCRdb copy is restricted to in-frame clones and leaves out a portion. This sample yields 180,000 or so clones, of which about three quarters are seen a single time; 0.6% to 0.9% belongs to the top ten. Sequenced material: PBMCs. This TCR came from a female donor in good health and CMV-seronegative. This rearrangement joins TRBV20-1 to TRBJ1-2. The CDR3 loop reads CSARDLGNG.